The 27 T cell receptor beta chains given below trace back to one sample, sequenced in a study of regulatory T cells in long-lasting Graves disease. According to the study, TCR beta libraries were built with iRepertoire HTBI primers and CDR3-region Arm-PCR. TCRdb re-derived calls from the multiplex PCR reads in MiXCR, one entry per CDR3 protein. Here the sample spans 700,000 or so distinct CDR3 sequences, around 30% being singletons. Time point of the sample: persistent/refractory GD, antithyroid drugs over 5 years with positive TRAb. PBMCs provided the RNA from which the TCR library was made. Sequenced here: peripheral blood mononuclear cells (PBMCs), sampled when the disease was refractory, from a patient treated with antithyroid drugs. These receptors all stem from a female donor with Graves disease.

This sequence joins TRBV28 and TRBJ2-7, with no clear D. The CDR3 has 16 amino acids. CDR1 MDHEN and CDR2 SYDVKM come from the germline V gene. Deletions cut 2 bases from V and 0 bases from J, with 14 bases between. CDR3 sequence: CASSLKPGQSSYEQYF. For the CDR3, the DNA is TGTGCCAGCAGTTTAAAGCCGGGCCAAAGCTCCTACGAGCAGTACTTC.

The sample holds many counts of this clonotype. The J gene is TRBJ2-7, the V gene TRBV12-3 or TRBV12-4, with TRBD2 identical over 9 bases. The ends lost 6 bases at V and 6 bases at J; junction bases unmatched: 9. This CDR3 has 14 residues. The CDR3 spells CASSSSGARREQYF. CDR3 nucleotide sequence: TGTGCCAGCAGCTCTAGCGGGGCGAGACGCGAGCAGTACTTC.

The table lists this clonotype with a few counts. The genes are TRBV5-1 and TRBJ2-7; D unresolved. The length of the CDR3 is 13 residues. CDR1 and CDR2 (germline): SGHRS, YFSETQ. Trimming pared 0 bases from V and 3 bases from J, leaving 7 bases between. The CDR3 loop reads CASSLEQNYEQYF. CDR3 coding DNA: TGCGCCAGCAGCTTGGAACAGAACTACGAGCAGTACTTC.

This chain uses TRBV5-1 with TRBJ1-4; no clear D. This CDR3 is 13 amino acids long. Per germline, CDR1 SGHRS and CDR2 YFSETQ. The V gene lost 5 bases and the J gene lost 7 bases, with 12 bases spanning the gap. This CDR3 is CASRGTLGEKLFF. The CDR3 bases are TGCGCCAGCAGGGGCACCTTGGGTGAAAAACTGTTTTTT. The full variable domain, its missing parts supplied by reference TRBV5-1 and TRBJ1-4, is KAGVTQTPRYLIKTRGQQVTLSCSPISGHRSVSWYQQTPGQGLQFLFEYFSETQRNKGNFPGRFSGRQFSNSRSEMNVSTLELGDSALYLCASRGTLGEKLFFGSGTQLSVL.

This clonotype was picked up a small number of times. V and J are TRBV27 and TRBJ1-4; 10 bases line up with TRBD1. This CDR3 spans 15 amino acids. V lost 5 bases to trimming and J lost 8 bases; unmatched junction nucleotides: 8. The germline gives CDR1 MNHEY, CDR2 SMNVEV (reference sequence). The CDR3 reads CASSDPGQGSEKLFF. The DNA for the CDR3 is TGTGCCAGCAGTGATCCGGGACAGGGGTCGGAAAAACTGTTTTTT.

The rearrangement links TRBV28 to TRBJ1-3; 9 bases fit TRBD1. Trimming cost V 6 bases and J 2 bases; bases outside gene matches: 5. CDR3 length: 15 amino acids. CDR1 MDHEN and CDR2 SYDVKM come from the germline V gene. CDR3 protein: CASSSGTGTGNTIYF. The CDR3 region has the DNA TGTGCCAGCAGCTCCGGGACAGGGACTGGAAACACCATATATTTT.

This clonotype has just a few counts. A read error may be the cause here, since a much bigger clone is one base away. The chain recombines TRBV6-1 with TRBJ1-2; TRBD1 matches at 7 bases. Losses at the gene ends were 6 bases for V and 2 bases for J; bases not matched to a gene: 3. Germline CDR1 is MNHNS and CDR2 is SASEGT. The CDR3 runs to 13 residues. CDR3 sequence reads: CASSKQGNYGYTF. The CDR3 coding sequence is TGTGCCAGCAGCAAACAGGGGAACTATGGCTACACCTTC.

CDR3 DNA: TGTGCCAGCAGTGGGACTAGCTGGGGCACCGGGGAGCTGTTTTTT. It is translated as CASSGTSWGTGELFF. The genes are TRBV2 and TRBJ2-2; 8 bases are a match to TRBD2. The CDR3 totals 15 residues. The V segment lost 4 bases and the J segment 4 bases; nucleotides outside the gene matches: 5. Per germline, CDR1 SNHLY and CDR2 FYNNEI.

This clonotype has just a few counts. The CDR3 protein is CASTRSSWDTEAFF. CDR3 nucleotide sequence: TGTGCCAGCACCAGATCTTCTTGGGACACTGAAGCTTTCTTT. This chain links TRBV6-1 with TRBJ1-1; D gene unclear. This CDR3 contains 14 residues. Trimming cost V 7 bases and J 3 bases, with 15 bases left between them. Germline V gene sequence: CDR1 MNHNS, CDR2 SASEGT.

This clonotype was counted ten times or more. The rearrangement joins TRBV28 to TRBJ2-7, with 9 positions matching TRBD1. This CDR3 has 14 amino acids. Per the germline V gene, CDR1 is MDHEN and CDR2 is SYDVKM. V lost 1 base, J lost 5 bases, and 3 bases stayed unmatched. CDR3 residues: CASSLSTGGHEQYF. The CDR3 DNA follows: TGTGCCAGCAGTTTATCCACAGGGGGCCACGAGCAGTACTTC.

The table lists this clonotype with many counts. This sequence joins TRBV27 and TRBJ1-1; D call uncertain. Germline CDR1 is MNHEY and CDR2 is SMNVEV (reference sequence). The V end lost 5 bases, the J end lost 1 base, and 11 bases lay between the germline ends. The CDR3 extends over 14 amino acids. The CDR3 DNA sequence: TGTGCCAGCAGTATTGGTCTATCGAACACTGAAGCTTTCTTT. This translates into CASSIGLSNTEAFF.

The V call is TRBV3-1, the J call TRBJ2-7; D uncertain. The CDR3 runs 13 residues. Deletions cut 5 bases from V and 3 bases from J, with 11 bases between. Germline CDR1 is LGHDT and CDR2 is YNNKEL (reference sequence). The CDR3 bases are TGTGCCAGCAGCGCGGATCTTATCTACGAGCAGTACTTC. It translates to CASSADLIYEQYF.

V usage is TRBV6-1 and J usage is TRBJ1-5, with D perhaps matching TRBD1 (6 bases). Trimming pared 3 bases from V and 5 bases from J, leaving 14 bases between. Germline V gene data show CDR1 as MNHNS and CDR2 as SASEGT. This CDR3 has 15 amino acids. CDR3 residues: CASSDLDRLYQPQHF. The CDR3 DNA follows: TGTGCCAGCAGTGACCTCGACAGGTTGTATCAGCCCCAGCATTTT.

V usage is TRBV7-7 and J usage is TRBJ1-1; D is ambiguous. The V and J ends lost 5 bases and 1 base respectively, with 14 bases between them. The CDR3 runs 15 residues. Germline CDR1 and CDR2: SSHAT and FNYEAQ (reference sequence). The chain's CDR3 is CASSPIGQPNTEAFF. Here the CDR3 DNA reads TGTGCCAGCAGCCCGATTGGGCAGCCGAACACTGAAGCTTTCTTT.

Concerning this clonotype: Possible read error: a much larger clone is one base away. This sequence joins TRBV7-3 and TRBJ1-1, with D perhaps TRBD1 (5 bases). The germline V gene has CDR1 SGHTA and CDR2 FQGTGA. Trimming removed 5 bases from V and 11 bases from J, with 12 bases in between. The CDR3 spans 11 residues. CDR3 loop: CASSRRDAAFF. DNA for the CDR3: TGTGCCAGCAGCCGCCGGGACGCGGCTTTCTTT.

This clonotype was seen at least ten times. This chain links TRBV12-3 or TRBV12-4 with TRBJ1-1; no clear D. V was shortened by 1 base and J by 3 bases, with 3 bases between the two germline ends. The CDR3 sequence is 12 residues long. Here the CDR3 reads CASSLVYTEAFF. Written as DNA, the CDR3 is TGTGCCAGCAGTTTAGTCTACACTGAAGCTTTCTTT.

Only a few counts were recorded for this clonotype. As the CDR3 is not closed by the conserved phenylalanine or tryptophan, this likely results from a read error. This chain links TRBV28 with TRBJ1-2; 7 bases align to TRBD1. With V trimmed by 5 bases and J by 5 bases, 11 bases remained unmatched. The CDR3 is 15 residues long. Germline-derived CDR1 and CDR2 are MDHEN and SYDVKM. CDR3 in DNA: TGTGCCAGCAGTCCGGGGGACAGACTCGCTTATGGCTACACCCTC. Translated: CASSPGDRLAYGYTL.

The chain has TRBV20-1 and TRBJ2-2; 12 bases match TRBD1. CDR1 DFQATT and CDR2 SNEGSKA come from the germline V gene (reference sequence). The CDR3 runs 19 residues. Germline trimming cut 3 bases from V and 4 bases from J; bases unmatched to any gene: 15. In DNA, the CDR3 is TGCAGTGCTAGGGGGGTCCAGTGGGACAGGGGGCTCGTCACCGGGGAGCTGTTTTTT. Translating gives CSARGVQWDRGLVTGELFF.

The chain couples TRBV9 to TRBJ1-1; D call uncertain. From germline, CDR1 is SGDLS and CDR2 YYNGEE. The CDR3 has 15 residues. V gave up 0 bases and J gave up 1 base, with 10 bases separating them. CDR3 in amino acids: CASSVGDPGNTEAFF. The CDR3 region has the DNA TGTGCCAGCAGCGTAGGTGACCCCGGGAACACTGAAGCTTTCTTT.

This chain joins TRBV7-2 and TRBJ1-1, with D uncertain. Per the germline V gene, CDR1 is SGHTA and CDR2 is FQGNSA. The CDR3 spans 16 residues. Trimming shortened V by 5 bases and J by 4 bases, and 20 bases separated the two germline ends. CDR3 DNA: TGTGCCAGCAGCCCAGTAACGGGGTCGGTAGGCACTGAAGCTTTCTTT. Translation: CASSPVTGSVGTEAFF. The full variable domain, in which reference TRBV7-2 and TRBJ1-1 provide the parts outside the CDR3, is GAGVSQSPSNKVTEKGKDVELRCDPISGHTALYWYRQSLGQGLEFLIYFQGNSAPDKSGLPSDRFSAERTGGSVSTLTIQRTQQEDSAVYLCASSPVTGSVGTEAFFGQGTRLTVV.

The chain combines TRBV3-1 with TRBJ1-1; D unresolved. V gave up 3 bases and J gave up 1 base, with 9 bases separating them. The germline V gene has CDR1 LGHDT and CDR2 YNNKEL (reference sequence). The CDR3 has 14 residues. The CDR3 is CASSQGTSNTEAFF. CDR3 DNA: TGTGCCAGCAGCCAGGGCACCTCGAACACTGAAGCTTTCTTT.

V is TRBV6-5 and J is TRBJ1-3; D call uncertain. CDR3 length equals 13 residues. V was trimmed by 4 bases and J by 5 bases, leaving 9 bases between them. Germline V CDR1 and CDR2: MNHEY, SVGAGI. CDR3 sequence (DNA): TGTGCCAGCAGTTTCTCTCCGCGAAACACCATATATTTT. Encoded protein: CASSFSPRNTIYF.

This clonotype was counted between two and nine times. V is TRBV7-9 and J is TRBJ1-1; D remains ambiguous. This CDR3 has 14 amino acids. CDR1 SEHNR and CDR2 FQNEAQ come from the germline V gene (reference sequence). V was shortened by 6 bases and J by 0 bases, with 11 bases between the two germline ends. For the CDR3, the DNA is TGTGCCAGCAGTATGGCCAACATGAACACTGAAGCTTTCTTT. The encoded protein is CASSMANMNTEAFF.

CDR3 loop: CSARDPTSFLETQYF. CDR3 DNA sequence: TGCAGTGCTAGAGATCCAACATCTTTCCTGGAGACCCAGTACTTC. The chain couples TRBV20-1 to TRBJ2-5; the D is unclear. Trimming left V 0 bases short and J 5 bases short, with 16 bases between. Germline loops: CDR1 DFQATT, CDR2 SNEGSKA (reference sequence). The CDR3 sequence is 15 residues long.

As concerns this clonotype: Since the CDR3 does not end with the conserved phenylalanine or tryptophan, this likely comes from a read error. This chain uses TRBV3-1 with TRBJ1-2; 7 bases line up with TRBD1. The CDR3 consists of 14 residues. Losses at the gene ends were 4 bases for V and 6 bases for J; bases not matched to a gene: 8. The germline gives CDR1 LGHDT, CDR2 YNNKEL (reference sequence). CDR3 protein: CASSLRQGSDGYTL. CDR3 bases: TGTGCCAGCAGCCTTAGACAGGGATCTGATGGCTACACCCTC.

This clonotype appeared many times. The chain recombines TRBV28 with TRBJ1-1; TRBD1 matches at 7 bases. Germline loops: CDR1 MDHEN, CDR2 SYDVKM. The CDR3 loop spans 15 amino acids. Trimming removed 5 bases from V and 1 base from J; junction bases left unmatched: 7. CDR3 coding DNA: TGTGCCAGCAGTCCCCCCGACAGGGCGAACACTGAAGCTTTCTTT. It codes for CASSPPDRANTEAFF.

The gene calls are TRBV6-1 and TRBJ2-5; a possible D gene is TRBD1 (6 bases). The CDR3 spans 15 residues. The germline gives CDR1 MNHNS, CDR2 SASEGT. V shed 6 bases and J shed 3 bases, with 17 bases lying between them. CDR3 amino acids: CASSLPQGQKETQYF. The CDR3, as DNA: TGTGCCAGCAGCCTTCCCCAGGGACAAAAAGAGACCCAGTACTTC.